Detailed here is one TCR beta chain. What it binds is unknown. The data belong to a study of T cell responses to AZD1222 COVID-19 vaccine. Study-wide findings and caveats: Sampled repertoires all dated from after the peak T cell response. Baseline testing showed seropositivity in only six AZD1222 recipients.

The protocol was immunoSEQ multiplex PCR, while the TCRdb copy is restricted to in-frame clones and leaves out a portion. The sample has roughly 100,000 clones, more than 75% seen once. The CDR3 extends over 17 amino acids. CDR1 is MNHEY and CDR2 is SVGEGT in the germline V gene. V lost 0 bases to trimming and J lost 4 bases; unmatched junction nucleotides: 9. The sequence was collected from an adult in good health. The chain links TRBV6-2 or TRBV6-3 to TRBJ1-5; 7 positions agree with TRBD1. Sequencing used peripheral blood, obtained on day 0 of AZD1222 vaccination. In DNA, the CDR3 is TGTGCCAGCAGTTACTCACGGACAGGACGTCATAATCAGCCCCAGCATTTT. It encodes CASSYSRTGRHNQPQHF.